This T cell receptor beta chain appears in the sequencing data of a study of blood T cell repertoires in COVID-19. Study at large: COVID-19 samples, acute and convalescent, were from the United States, Italy and Spain.

The table came from immunoSEQ multiplex PCR; TCRdb's copy has only in-frame clones and leaves some out. The sample lists 150,000 to 200,000 clones, about 86% occurring once. Participants were aged roughly 18 to 90 years, lived in over 20 US areas, and enrolled virtually. Participant-reported clinical history was the basis for cohort assignment. The CDR3 loop spans 15 amino acids. Trimming took off 3 bases at V and 0 bases at J, with 9 bases between the two ends. Germline V CDR1 and CDR2: SGDLS, YYNGEE. The chain links TRBV9 to TRBJ1-4; D uncertain. Sequences were obtained from PBMCs or T cells enriched from blood (not recorded which). The source is a woman in her thirties or forties in a cohort exposed to, infected with or recovered from COVID-19 (not recorded which). The CDR3 nucleotides read TGTGCCAGCAGCGAAGCACTCTCAACTAATGAAAAACTGTTTTTT. As protein: CASSEALSTNEKLFF.